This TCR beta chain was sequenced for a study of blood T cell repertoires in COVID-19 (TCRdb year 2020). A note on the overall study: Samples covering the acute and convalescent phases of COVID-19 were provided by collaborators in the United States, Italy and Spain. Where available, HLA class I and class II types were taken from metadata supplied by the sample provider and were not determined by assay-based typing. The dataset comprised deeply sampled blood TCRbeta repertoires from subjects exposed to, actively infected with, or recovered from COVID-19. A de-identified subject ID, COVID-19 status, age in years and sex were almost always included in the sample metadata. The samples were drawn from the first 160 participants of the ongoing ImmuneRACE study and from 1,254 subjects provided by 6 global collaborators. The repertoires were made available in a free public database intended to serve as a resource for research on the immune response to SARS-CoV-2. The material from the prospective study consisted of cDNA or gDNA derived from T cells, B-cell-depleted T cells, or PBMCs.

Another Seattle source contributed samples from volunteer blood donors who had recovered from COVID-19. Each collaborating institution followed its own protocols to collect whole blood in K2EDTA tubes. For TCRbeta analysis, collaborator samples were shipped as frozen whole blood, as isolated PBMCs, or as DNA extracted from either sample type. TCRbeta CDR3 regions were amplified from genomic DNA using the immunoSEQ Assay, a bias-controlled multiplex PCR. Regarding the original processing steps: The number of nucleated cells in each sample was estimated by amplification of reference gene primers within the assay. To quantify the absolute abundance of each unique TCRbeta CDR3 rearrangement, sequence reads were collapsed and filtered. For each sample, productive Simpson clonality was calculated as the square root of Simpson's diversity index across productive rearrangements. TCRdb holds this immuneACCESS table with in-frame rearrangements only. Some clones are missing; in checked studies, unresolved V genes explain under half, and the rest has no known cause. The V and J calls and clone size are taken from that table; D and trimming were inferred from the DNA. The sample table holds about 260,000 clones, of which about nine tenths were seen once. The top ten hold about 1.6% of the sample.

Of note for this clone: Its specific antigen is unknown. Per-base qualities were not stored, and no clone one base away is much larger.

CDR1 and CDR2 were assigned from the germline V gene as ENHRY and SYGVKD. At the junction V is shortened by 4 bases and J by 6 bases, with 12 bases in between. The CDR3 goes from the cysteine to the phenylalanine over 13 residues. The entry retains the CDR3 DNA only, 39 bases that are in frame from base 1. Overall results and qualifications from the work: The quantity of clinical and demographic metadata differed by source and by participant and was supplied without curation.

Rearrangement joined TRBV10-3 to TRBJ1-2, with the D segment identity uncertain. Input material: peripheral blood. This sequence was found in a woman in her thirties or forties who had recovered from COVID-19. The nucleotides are TGTGCCATCAGTGTCCCCAGGTCAGATGGCTACACCTTC. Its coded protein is CAISVPRSDGYTF.